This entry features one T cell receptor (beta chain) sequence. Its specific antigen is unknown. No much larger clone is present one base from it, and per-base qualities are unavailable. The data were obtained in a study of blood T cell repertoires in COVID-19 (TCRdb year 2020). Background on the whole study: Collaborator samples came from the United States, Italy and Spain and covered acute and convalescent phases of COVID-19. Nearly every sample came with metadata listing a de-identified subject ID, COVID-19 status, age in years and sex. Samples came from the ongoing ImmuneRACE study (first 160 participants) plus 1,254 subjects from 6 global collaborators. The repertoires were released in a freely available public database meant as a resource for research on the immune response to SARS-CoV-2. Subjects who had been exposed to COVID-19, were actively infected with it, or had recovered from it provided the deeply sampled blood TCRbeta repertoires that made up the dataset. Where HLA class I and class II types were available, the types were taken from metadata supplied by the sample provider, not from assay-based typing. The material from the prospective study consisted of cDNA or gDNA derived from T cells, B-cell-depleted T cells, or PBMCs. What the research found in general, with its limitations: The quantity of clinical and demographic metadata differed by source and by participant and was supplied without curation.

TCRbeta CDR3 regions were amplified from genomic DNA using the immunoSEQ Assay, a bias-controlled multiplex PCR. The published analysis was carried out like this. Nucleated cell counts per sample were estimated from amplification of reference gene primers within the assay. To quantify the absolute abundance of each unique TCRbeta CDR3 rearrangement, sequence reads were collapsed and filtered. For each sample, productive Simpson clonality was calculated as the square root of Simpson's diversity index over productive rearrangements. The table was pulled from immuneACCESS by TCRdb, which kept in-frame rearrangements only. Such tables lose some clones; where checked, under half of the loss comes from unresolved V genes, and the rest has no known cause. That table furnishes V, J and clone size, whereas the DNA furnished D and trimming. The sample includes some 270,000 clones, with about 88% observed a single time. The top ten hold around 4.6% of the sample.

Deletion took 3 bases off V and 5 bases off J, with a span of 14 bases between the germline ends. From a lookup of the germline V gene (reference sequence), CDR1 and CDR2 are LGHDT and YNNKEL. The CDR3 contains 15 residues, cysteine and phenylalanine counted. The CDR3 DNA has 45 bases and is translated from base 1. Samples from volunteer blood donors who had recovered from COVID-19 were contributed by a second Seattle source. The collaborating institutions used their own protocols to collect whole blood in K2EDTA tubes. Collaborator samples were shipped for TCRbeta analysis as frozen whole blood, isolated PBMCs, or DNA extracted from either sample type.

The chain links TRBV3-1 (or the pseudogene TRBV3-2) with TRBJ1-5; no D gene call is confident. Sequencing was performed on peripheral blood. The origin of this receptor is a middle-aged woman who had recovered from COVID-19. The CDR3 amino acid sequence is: CASSQRGGPDQPQHF. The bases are TGTGCCAGCAGCCAGCGGGGAGGGCCAGATCAGCCCCAGCATTTT.